This T cell receptor beta chain is drawn from a study of CD8+CD57+ T cells in acquired aplastic anemia. As for the study in general: DNA from sorted CD4+ and CD8+ cells averaged roughly 3.2 ug.

This clonotype was found many times. Trimming cost V 0 bases and J 4 bases, with 9 bases left between them. The CDR3 covers 14 residues. Germline V gene sequence: CDR1 LGHNA, CDR2 YSLEER. It was patients with CD8+CD57+ cell expansion by flow cytometry who were chosen for sequencing. No patient had been given any therapy when blood was sampled. Profiling that covered TCR beta VDJ and CDR3 relied on genomic DNA as its template. TCRdb reprocessed the reads with MiXCR, giving one entry per CDR3 protein. In the table there are around 430,000 distinct CDR3 sequences, around 30% of which are singletons. What was sequenced was sorted CD4+, CD8+, or CD8+CD57+ T cells (not recorded which) from PBMCs. The chain is built from TRBV4-3 and TRBJ1-2; D not certain. This TCR came from a human donor with aplastic anemia. The CDR3 protein is CASSQEDGLYGYTF. The CDR3 DNA sequence: TGCGCCAGCAGCCAAGAAGACGGCCTCTATGGCTACACCTTC.